This T cell receptor (beta chain) was retrieved from a study of blood T cells in healthy people across ages (dated by TCRdb to 2013 to 2016). Describing the broader study: In model experiments, template switching captured roughly one uniquely barcoded TCR beta cDNA molecule for every two T cells. Using deep sequencing normalized with unique cDNA molecular identifiers, the study measured how TCR beta repertoire diversity changes with age. The donors were split into four age groups: young (average 16 years), middle-aged (over 35), aged (over 55) and long-lived (more than 80). To avoid experimental bias, donors of different ages were randomly spread across the sequencing lanes. For two donors (one aged 18 to 29 and one aged 80 or older), the study analyzed two additional independent replicas of 1 million unique cDNA reads from the same blood draw. Overall study results and their limits: Compared with the aged group, more naive CD4+ T cells, fewer expanded clones and increased TCR diversity were shown by the long-lived group, suggesting age selection. Donor CMV infection status was unknown, potentially confounding age-related changes in expanded clonotypes. The percentage of naive T cells measured by flow cytometry correlated strongly with observed TCR beta diversity. Since profiling was done on bulk unsorted PBMCs, naive and antigen-experienced compartments could not be conclusively compared. As age increased, observed TCR beta diversity per million T cells dropped in a roughly linear way, and a significant reduction was already evident by age roughly 36. Estimates of total diversity from one million sequenced T cells were regarded as lower bounds and underestimates.

Concerning this clonotype: Its antigen has not been determined. Base qualities are missing; no much larger clone stands one base away.

Preparation of the library involved 5' RACE. Sequencing instrument: Illumina HiSeq 2500. A second PCR of about 6 to 11 cycles was run with a J-beta primer mix and a sample-barcoded 5' primer. Each TCR beta cDNA molecule received a unique molecular identifier from a template-switch 5' adaptor carrying 12 random nucleotides. Each sample yielded at least 2.5 million CDR3-containing paired-end reads. First-strand cDNA synthesis was performed from all RNA using the Mint cDNA synthesis kit, with priming by a TRBC-specific oligonucleotide. Following uracil-DNA glycosylase treatment, all cDNA underwent a first 18-cycle PCR with the universal primers M1SS and BC2_uni_R. Per the authors' processing: For normalization, 1 million high-quality reads were randomly selected from each sample, with every read carrying a distinct molecular identifier. Instead of being binned into consensus sequences, reads that shared molecular identifiers were thrown out. MiTCR, set to a Q25 quality threshold and the strictest error-elimination algorithm, was used for CDR3 identification, clonotype clustering and error correction. A nonparametric unseen species model with Euler transformation was used to estimate a lower bound on total TCR beta diversity. Starting from the raw public reads, TCRdb applied fastp trimming at Q25, assembled clones with MiXCR and retained in-frame beta chains. Each record represents a unique CDR3 protein, reported with the most common genes and DNA among its rows. In this record, the V and J calls reflect TCRdb's handling and not the investigators' own analysis. The sample data list around 1.5 million distinct CDR3 sequences, and roughly 30% of these were observed just once. Together, the top ten hold approximately 11% of the sample.

V trim: 5 bases; J trim: 5 bases; unmatched bases: 7. CDR1 and CDR2 (SGHTA, FQGTGA) derive from the germline V gene. CDR3 length: 15 amino acids, cysteine to phenylalanine. Only the CDR3 region is kept as DNA, spanning 45 bases read in frame from base 1. Systemically healthy Caucasian individuals from Russia, some 40 in total and aged about 6 to 100 years, were included as donors. Ten milliliters of peripheral blood were drawn from each donor into EDTA-treated Vacutainer tubes. Ficoll-Paque density-gradient centrifugation was used to isolate PBMCs, with at least 6.5 million per sample. Trizol reagent was used to extract total RNA from PBMCs, with at least 6 micrograms per sample. Naive CD45RAhigh/CD27high T cell percentages were measured by flow cytometry on a PBMC aliquot from every donor.

Material for sequencing was blood. Rearrangement joined TRBV7-3 to TRBJ2-1; 9 central nucleotides agree with TRBD1. This TCR was sampled from a woman under 40 in good health. The CDR3 sequence is CASSETGGADNEQFF. The sequenced DNA: TGTGCCAGCAGCGAAACAGGGGGCGCTGACAATGAGCAGTTCTTC.